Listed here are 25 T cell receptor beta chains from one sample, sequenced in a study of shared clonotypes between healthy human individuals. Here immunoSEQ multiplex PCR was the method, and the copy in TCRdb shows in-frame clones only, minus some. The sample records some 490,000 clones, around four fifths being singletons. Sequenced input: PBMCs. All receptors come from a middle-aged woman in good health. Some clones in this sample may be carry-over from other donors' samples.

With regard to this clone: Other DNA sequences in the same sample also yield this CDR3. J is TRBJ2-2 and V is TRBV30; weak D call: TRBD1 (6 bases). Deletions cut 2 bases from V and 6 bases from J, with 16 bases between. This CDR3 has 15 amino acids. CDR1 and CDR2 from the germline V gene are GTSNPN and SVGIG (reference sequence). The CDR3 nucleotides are TGTGCCTGGAGTATGACTACAGGGCGTCCCGGGGAGCTGTTTTTT. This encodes CAWSMTTGRPGELFF.

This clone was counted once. CDR3 sequence reads: CASSVGGGYNEQFF. In DNA form, the CDR3 reads TGTGCCAGCAGCGTAGGCGGGGGGTACAATGAGCAGTTCTTC. The chain links TRBV9 to TRBJ2-1; TRBD2 aligns across 8 bases. V lost 0 bases and J lost 4; bases outside the gene matches: 0. Germline values: CDR1 SGDLS, CDR2 YYNGEE. The CDR3 contains 14 residues.

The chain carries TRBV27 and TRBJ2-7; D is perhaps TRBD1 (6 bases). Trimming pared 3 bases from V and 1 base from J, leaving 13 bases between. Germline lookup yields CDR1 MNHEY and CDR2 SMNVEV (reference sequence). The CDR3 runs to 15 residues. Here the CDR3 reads CASSLLGTLSYEQYF. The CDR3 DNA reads TGTGCCAGCAGTTTGCTCGGGACACTTTCCTACGAGCAGTACTTC.

The CDR3 nucleotides are TGTGCCTGGAGGTGGACTAGCGGGAGGGCCCATGAGCAGTTCTTC. As protein: CAWRWTSGRAHEQFF. The chain couples TRBV30 to TRBJ2-1; TRBD2 matches at 15 bases. V dropped 3 bases and J dropped 8; count of bases not matched to a gene: 5. This CDR3 contains 15 residues. Germline V gives CDR1 GTSNPN, CDR2 SVGIG (reference sequence).

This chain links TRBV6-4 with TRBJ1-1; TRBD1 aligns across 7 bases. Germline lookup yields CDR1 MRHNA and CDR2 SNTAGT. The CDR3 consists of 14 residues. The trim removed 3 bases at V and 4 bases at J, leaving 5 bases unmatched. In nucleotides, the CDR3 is TGTGCCAGCAGTGAACATGGACAGGTCACTGAAGCTTTCTTT. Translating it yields CASSEHGQVTEAFF.

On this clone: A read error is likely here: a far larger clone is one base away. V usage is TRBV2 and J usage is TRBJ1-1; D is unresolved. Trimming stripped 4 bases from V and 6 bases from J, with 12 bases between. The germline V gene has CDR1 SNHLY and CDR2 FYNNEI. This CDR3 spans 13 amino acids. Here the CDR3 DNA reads TGTGCCAGCAGTGTTTCGACAAACGCTGAAGCTTTCTTT. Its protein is CASSVSTNAEAFF.

The CDR3 DNA sequence: TGTGCCAGCAGGGGGACAGGGCGTTTTGGCTACACCTTC. Translated, it gives CASRGTGRFGYTF. V is TRBV27 and J is TRBJ1-2; 9 nucleotides align to TRBD1. The CDR3 covers 13 residues. V lost 6 bases, J lost 7 bases, and 6 bases stayed unmatched. Germline lookup yields CDR1 MNHEY and CDR2 SMNVEV (reference sequence).

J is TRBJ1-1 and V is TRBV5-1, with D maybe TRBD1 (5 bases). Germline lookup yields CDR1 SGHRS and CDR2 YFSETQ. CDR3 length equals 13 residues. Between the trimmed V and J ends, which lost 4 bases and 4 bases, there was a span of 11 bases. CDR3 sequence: CASSTRVATEAFF. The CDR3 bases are TGCGCCAGCAGCACCAGGGTGGCCACTGAAGCTTTCTTT.

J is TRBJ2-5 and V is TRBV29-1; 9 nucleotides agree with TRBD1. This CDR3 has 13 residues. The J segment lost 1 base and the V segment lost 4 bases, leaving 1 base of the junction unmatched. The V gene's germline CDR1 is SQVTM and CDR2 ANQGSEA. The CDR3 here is CSVGTGAQETQYF. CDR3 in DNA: TGCAGCGTTGGGACAGGGGCCCAAGAGACCCAGTACTTC.

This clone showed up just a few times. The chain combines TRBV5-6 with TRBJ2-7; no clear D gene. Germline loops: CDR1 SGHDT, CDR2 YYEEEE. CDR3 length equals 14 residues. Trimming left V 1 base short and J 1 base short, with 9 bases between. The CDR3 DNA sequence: TGTGCCAGCAGCTTGCTTGGCAGTTCCTACGAGCAGTACTTC. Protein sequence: CASSLLGSSYEQYF. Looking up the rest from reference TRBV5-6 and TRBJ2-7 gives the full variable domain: DAGVTQSPTHLIKTRGQQVTLRCSPKSGHDTVSWYQQALGQGPQFIFQYYEEEERQRGNFPDRFSGHQFPNYSSELNVNALLLGDSALYLCASSLLGSSYEQYFGPGTRLTVT.

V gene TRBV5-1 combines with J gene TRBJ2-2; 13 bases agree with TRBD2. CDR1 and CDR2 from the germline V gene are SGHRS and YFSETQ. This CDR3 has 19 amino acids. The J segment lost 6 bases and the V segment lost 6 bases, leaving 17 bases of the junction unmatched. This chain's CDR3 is CASTHRGQGTSGIPGELFF. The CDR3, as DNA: TGCGCCAGCACCCACAGGGGACAAGGGACTAGCGGGATACCCGGGGAGCTGTTTTTT. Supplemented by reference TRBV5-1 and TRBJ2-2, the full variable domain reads KAGVTQTPRYLIKTRGQQVTLSCSPISGHRSVSWYQQTPGQGLQFLFEYFSETQRNKGNFPGRFSGRQFSNSRSEMNVSTLELGDSALYLCASTHRGQGTSGIPGELFFGEGSRLTVL.

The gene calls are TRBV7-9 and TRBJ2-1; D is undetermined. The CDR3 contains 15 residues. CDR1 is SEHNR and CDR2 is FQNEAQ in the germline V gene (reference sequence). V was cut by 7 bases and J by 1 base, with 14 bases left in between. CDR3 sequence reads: CASTDLRHSYNEQFF. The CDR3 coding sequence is TGTGCCAGCACCGATCTACGGCATTCCTACAATGAGCAGTTCTTC. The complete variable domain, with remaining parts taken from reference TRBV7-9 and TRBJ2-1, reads DTGVSQNPRHKITKRGQNVTFRCDPISEHNRLYWYRQTLGQGPEFLTYFQNEAQLEKSRLLSDRFSAERPKGSFSTLEIQRTEQGDSAMYLCASTDLRHSYNEQFFGPGTRLTVL.

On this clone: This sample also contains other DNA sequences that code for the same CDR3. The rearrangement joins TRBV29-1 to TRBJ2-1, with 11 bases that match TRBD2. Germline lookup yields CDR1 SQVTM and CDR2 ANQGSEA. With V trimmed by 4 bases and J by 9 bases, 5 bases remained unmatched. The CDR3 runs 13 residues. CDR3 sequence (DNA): TGCAGCGTTGTACTAGCGGGGGCGGGTGAGCAGTTCTTC. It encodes CSVVLAGAGEQFF.

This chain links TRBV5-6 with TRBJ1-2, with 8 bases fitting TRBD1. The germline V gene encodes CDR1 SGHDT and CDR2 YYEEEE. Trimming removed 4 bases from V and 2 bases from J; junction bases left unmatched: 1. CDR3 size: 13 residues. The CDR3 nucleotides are TGTGCCAGCAGCAGGGACAGGAACTATGGCTACACCTTC. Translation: CASSRDRNYGYTF.

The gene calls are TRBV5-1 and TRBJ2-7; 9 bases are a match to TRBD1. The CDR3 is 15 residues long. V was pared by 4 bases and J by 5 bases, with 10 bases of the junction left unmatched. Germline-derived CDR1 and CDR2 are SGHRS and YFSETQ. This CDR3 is CASSVTGTGMDEQYF. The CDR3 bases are TGCGCCAGCAGCGTAACCGGGACAGGGATGGACGAGCAGTACTTC.

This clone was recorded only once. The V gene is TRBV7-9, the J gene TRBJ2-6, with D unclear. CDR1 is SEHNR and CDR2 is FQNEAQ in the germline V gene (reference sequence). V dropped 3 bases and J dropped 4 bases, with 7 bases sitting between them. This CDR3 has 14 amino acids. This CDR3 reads CASSFGTGANVLTF. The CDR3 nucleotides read TGTGCCAGCAGCTTTGGAACCGGGGCCAACGTCCTGACTTTC.

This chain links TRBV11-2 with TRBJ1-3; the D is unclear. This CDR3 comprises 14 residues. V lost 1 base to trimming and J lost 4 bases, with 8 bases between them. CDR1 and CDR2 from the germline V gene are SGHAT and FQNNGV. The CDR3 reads CASSLVRVGNTIYF. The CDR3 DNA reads TGTGCCAGCAGCTTAGTCAGAGTCGGAAACACCATATATTTT.

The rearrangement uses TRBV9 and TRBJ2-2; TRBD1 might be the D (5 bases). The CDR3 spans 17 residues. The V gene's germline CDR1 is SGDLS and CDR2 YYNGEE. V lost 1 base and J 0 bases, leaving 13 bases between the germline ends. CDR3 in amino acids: CASSVRSQGSNTGELFF. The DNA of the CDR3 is TGTGCCAGCAGCGTACGGAGTCAGGGTTCGAACACCGGGGAGCTGTTTTTT.

The CDR3 region is CASSVHGTDTQYF. In nucleotides, the CDR3 is TGTGCCAGCAGCGTACACGGGACAGATACGCAGTATTTT. The chain recombines TRBV9 with TRBJ2-3; D remains ambiguous. The CDR3 has 13 residues. V was cut by 1 base and J by 3 bases, with 6 bases left in between. Germline CDR1 SGDLS, CDR2 YYNGEE.

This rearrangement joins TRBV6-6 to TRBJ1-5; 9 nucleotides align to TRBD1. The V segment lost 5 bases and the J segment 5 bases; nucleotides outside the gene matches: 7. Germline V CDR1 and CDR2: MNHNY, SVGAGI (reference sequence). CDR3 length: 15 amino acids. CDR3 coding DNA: TGTGCCAGCAGTCGGACCGGGACAGGGTATCAGCCCCAGCATTTT. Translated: CASSRTGTGYQPQHF.

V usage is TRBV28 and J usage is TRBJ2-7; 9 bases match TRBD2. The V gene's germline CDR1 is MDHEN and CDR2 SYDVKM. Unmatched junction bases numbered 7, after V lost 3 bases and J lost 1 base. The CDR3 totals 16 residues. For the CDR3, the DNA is TGTGCCAGCAGTTTGGTGTCTAGCGGGATGTCCTACGAGCAGTACTTC. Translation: CASSLVSSGMSYEQYF.

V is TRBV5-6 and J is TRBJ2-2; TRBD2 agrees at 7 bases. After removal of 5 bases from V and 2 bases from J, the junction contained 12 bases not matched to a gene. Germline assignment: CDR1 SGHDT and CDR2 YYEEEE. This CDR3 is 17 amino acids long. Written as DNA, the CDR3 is TGTGCCAGCAGTCGTAGGGGCCAGGGACTAAACACCGGGGAGCTGTTTTTT. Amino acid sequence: CASSRRGQGLNTGELFF.

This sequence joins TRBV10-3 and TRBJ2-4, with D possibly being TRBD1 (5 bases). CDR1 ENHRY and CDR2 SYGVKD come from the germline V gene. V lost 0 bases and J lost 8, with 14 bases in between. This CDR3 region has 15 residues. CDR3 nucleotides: TGTGCCATCAGTGAGTCAGGGGATGTTTCGGACATTCAGTACTTC. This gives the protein CAISESGDVSDIQYF.

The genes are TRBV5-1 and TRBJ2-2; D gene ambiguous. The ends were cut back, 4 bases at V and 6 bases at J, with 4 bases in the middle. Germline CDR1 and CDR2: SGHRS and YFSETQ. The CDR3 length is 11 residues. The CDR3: CASSAAGELFF. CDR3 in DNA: TGCGCCAGCAGCGCCGCCGGGGAGCTGTTTTTT.

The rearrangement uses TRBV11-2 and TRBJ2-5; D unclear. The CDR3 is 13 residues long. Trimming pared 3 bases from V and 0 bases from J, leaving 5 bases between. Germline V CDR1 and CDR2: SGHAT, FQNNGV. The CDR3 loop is CASSFPYQETQYF. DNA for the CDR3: TGTGCCAGCAGCTTCCCGTACCAAGAGACCCAGTACTTC.